This TCR beta chain is drawn from a study of CD4+ T cells in melanoma. The table came from immunoSEQ multiplex PCR; TCRdb's copy has only in-frame clones and leaves some out. The table records roughly 150,000 clones, about nine tenths of them present only once. Study outcomes and limitations: A reported correlation linked neoantigen-specific CD4+ T cells to CD8+, macrophage and B cell function. Neoantigen-specific CD4+ T cells in melanoma reportedly had diverse differentiation states.

Looked up from germline, CDR1 is MNHEY and CDR2 is SVGAGI. The CDR3 is 15 residues long. The V gene end was trimmed by 6 bases and the J gene end by 4 bases; junction bases not matched to a gene: 6. As regards this clone: Its antigen is unidentified.

This sequence originates from a human donor with melanoma. The chain is built from TRBV6-5 and TRBJ2-3, with TRBD2 identical over 11 bases. CDR3 nucleotide sequence: TGTGCCAGCAGCCAGACTAGCGGGGTTGCAGATACGCAGTATTTT. Protein sequence: CASSQTSGVADTQYF.